A single sample is the source of the 13 T cell receptor beta chains below, sequenced in a study of shared clonotypes between healthy human individuals. Repertoires were generated with immunoSEQ multiplex PCR, while TCRdb's copy carries only in-frame clones and drops some. Found here are fewer than 1.8 million clones, 98% to 99% of them singletons; the top ten hold roughly 0.35%. The sequenced sample was naive CD4+ T cells sorted from blood. The sample's subset: CD45RA+ positively selected. All receptors come from a young man in good health.

The chain is built from TRBV6-5 and TRBJ1-1, with D hard to call. This CDR3 contains 11 residues. The V gene lost 9 bases and the J gene lost 7 bases, with 12 bases spanning the gap. In germline, CDR1 is MNHEY, CDR2 SVGAGI. CDR3 residues: CASSIGIEAFF. For the CDR3, the DNA is TGTGCCAGTTCAATCGGTATTGAAGCTTTCTTT.

The J gene is TRBJ2-7, the V gene TRBV7-8, with D unresolved. The CDR3 length is 14 residues. The germline CDR1 and CDR2 sequences are SGHVS and FQNEAQ. Between the trimmed V and J ends, which lost 4 bases and 0 bases, there was a span of 10 bases. The CDR3 nucleotides read TGTGCCAGCAGCTCATCGACGGACTCCTACGAGCAGTACTTC. Amino acids: CASSSSTDSYEQYF.

This chain connects TRBV27 to TRBJ2-1, with TRBD1 identical over 7 bases. The CDR3 loop spans 15 amino acids. J was trimmed by 6 bases and V by 4 bases; bases with no gene match: 9. From germline, CDR1 is MNHEY and CDR2 SMNVEV (reference sequence). CDR3 nucleotides: TGTGCCAGCAGTTCAGACTTCGACAGGGTCAATGAGCAGTTCTTC. It codes for CASSSDFDRVNEQFF.

Only one count was recorded for this clone. The V gene is TRBV9, the J gene TRBJ1-1; 12 bases line up with TRBD1. The CDR3 contains 14 residues. Germline CDR1 reads SGDLS; CDR2 reads YYNGEE. Unmatched junction bases numbered 11, after V lost 4 bases and J lost 13 bases. In DNA form, the CDR3 reads TGTGCCAGCAGCCTCCCGGGACAGGGGGCAATTCTTTTCTTT. Its protein is CASSLPGQGAILFF. The whole variable domain, remainder taken from reference TRBV9 and TRBJ1-1, is DSGVTQTPKHLITATGQRVTLRCSPRSGDLSVYWYQQSLDQGLQFLIQYYNGEERAKGNILERFSAQQFPDLHSELNLSSLELGDSALYFCASSLPGQGAILFFGQGTRLTVV.

A word on this clone: This specimen includes other DNA sequences encoding the same CDR3. The V call is TRBV20-1, the J call TRBJ2-1; D possibly uses TRBD1 or TRBD2 (5 bases each). This CDR3 region has 11 residues. Germline values: CDR1 DFQATT, CDR2 SNEGSKA (reference sequence). V was cut by 6 bases and J by 6 bases, with 9 bases left in between. The CDR3 coding sequence is TGCAGTGCGAGGGACCCCAATGAGCAGTTCTTC. Translated, it gives CSARDPNEQFF.

The chain combines TRBV5-1 with TRBJ2-1; D gene uncertain. The CDR3 covers 15 residues. The V end was cut by 1 base, the J end by 5 bases, with 13 bases between. The V gene's germline CDR1 is SGHRS and CDR2 YFSETQ. CDR3 DNA: TGCGCCAGCAGCTTGCAGCGTGGAGCAGACAATGAGCAGTTCTTC. Amino acid sequence: CASSLQRGADNEQFF.

The chain is built from TRBV5-4 and TRBJ1-1, with 7 nucleotides matching TRBD1. The CDR3 spans 14 residues. Germline values: CDR1 SGHNT, CDR2 YYREEE (reference sequence). Trimming took 4 bases from V and 6 from J; bases not matched to a gene: 9. CDR3 amino acids: CASSPDRAEPEAFF. The CDR3 DNA sequence: TGTGCCAGCAGCCCCGACAGGGCAGAACCTGAAGCTTTCTTT. The whole variable domain, remainder taken from reference TRBV5-4 and TRBJ1-1, is ETGVTQSPTHLIKTRGQQVTLRCSSQSGHNTVSWYQQALGQGPQFIFQYYREEENGRGNFPPRFSGLQFPNYSSELNVNALELDDSALYLCASSPDRAEPEAFFGQGTRLTVV.

The CDR3 here is CASSSPPGFRIREQYF. The CDR3 nucleotides are TGTGCCAGCAGCTCACCCCCCGGATTTAGAATACGGGAGCAGTACTTC. The chain is built from TRBV9 and TRBJ2-7; D ambiguous. Trimming left V 4 bases short and J 7 bases short, with 24 bases between. Per germline, CDR1 SGDLS and CDR2 YYNGEE. CDR3 length equals 16 residues.

CDR3 sequence reads: CASSWVGSSQTHNEQFF. The CDR3, as DNA: TGTGCCAGCAGCTGGGTCGGGTCCTCTCAGACCCACAATGAGCAGTTCTTC. This chain links TRBV27 with TRBJ2-1, with D hard to call. The CDR3 sequence is 17 residues long. With 6 bases removed from V and 5 bases from J, the gap between germline ends came to 23 bases. CDR1 is MNHEY, CDR2 SMNVEV, per germline (reference sequence).

The chain uses TRBV5-1 and TRBJ2-7; a possible D gene is TRBD1 (5 bases). CDR3 length: 14 amino acids. Germline V gene sequence: CDR1 SGHRS, CDR2 YFSETQ. V was cut by 4 bases and J by 3 bases, with 14 bases left in between. CDR3 protein: CASSPQGTYYEQYF. The CDR3, as DNA: TGCGCCAGCAGCCCCCAGGGTACATACTACGAGCAGTACTTC.

This sequence joins TRBV6-1 and TRBJ2-2; 8 nucleotides line up with TRBD2. The CDR3 is made up of 15 amino acids. V was pared by 6 bases and J by 1 base, with 4 bases of the junction left unmatched. Germline loops: CDR1 MNHNS, CDR2 SASEGT. CDR3 coding DNA: TGTGCCAGCAGGCGGGGGGCATTGAACACCGGGGAGCTGTTTTTT. Translated, it gives CASRRGALNTGELFF.

V and J are TRBV28 and TRBJ2-1; D is perhaps TRBD1 or TRBD2 (5 bases each). Germline CDR1 is MDHEN and CDR2 is SYDVKM. V shed 4 bases and J shed 8 bases, with 18 bases lying between them. The CDR3 sequence is 15 residues long. The CDR3 bases are TGTGCCAGCAGTTCCCAGGGCCCGAGGGGCTATGAGCAGTTCTTC. Its translation: CASSSQGPRGYEQFF.

This clone was recorded only once. The chain recombines TRBV20-1 with TRBJ2-7, with 7 positions matching TRBD2. The CDR3 totals 11 residues. V trimming: 6 bases; J trimming: 5 bases; junction bases outside the gene matches: 4. Germline V gene lookup returns CDR1 DFQATT and CDR2 SNEGSKA (reference sequence). This CDR3 is CSATTSNEQYF. The DNA of the CDR3 is TGCAGTGCGACGACTAGCAACGAGCAGTACTTC.